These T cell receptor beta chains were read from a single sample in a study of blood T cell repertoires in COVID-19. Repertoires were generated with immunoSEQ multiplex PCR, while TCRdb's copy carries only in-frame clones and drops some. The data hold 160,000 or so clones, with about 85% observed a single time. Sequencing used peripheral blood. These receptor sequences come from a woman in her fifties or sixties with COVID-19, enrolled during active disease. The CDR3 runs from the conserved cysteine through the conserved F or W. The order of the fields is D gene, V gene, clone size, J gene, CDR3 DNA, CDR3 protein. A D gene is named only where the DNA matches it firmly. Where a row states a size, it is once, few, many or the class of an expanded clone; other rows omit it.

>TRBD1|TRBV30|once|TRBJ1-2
TGTGCCTGGAACACAGGGGGCTCGGGCGGCTACACCTTC
CAWNTGGSGGYTF
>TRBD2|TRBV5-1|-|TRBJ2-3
TGCGCCAGCAGCTTGACTAGCGGGGGCACAGATACGCAGTATTTT
CASSLTSGGTDTQYF
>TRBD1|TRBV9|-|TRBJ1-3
TGTGCCAGCAGCGTAGGGGGCAGGGGGAGTGGAAACACCATATATTTT
CASSVGGRGSGNTIYF
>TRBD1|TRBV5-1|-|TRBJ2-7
TGCGCCAGCAGTGGGTCCGGGACAGGGGAGCAGTACTTC
CASSGSGTGEQYF
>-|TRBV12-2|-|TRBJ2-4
TGTGCAAGTCGCTTAGATTTGTGGGTACCTAGGGCCAAAAACATTCAGTACTTC
CASRLDLWVPRAKNIQYF
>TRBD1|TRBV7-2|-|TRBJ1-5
TGTGCCAGCAGCAAAGACAGGGTTAGCAATCAGCCCCAGCATTTT
CASSKDRVSNQPQHF
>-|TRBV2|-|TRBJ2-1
TGTGCCAGCAGTGAACAGGGGTTAGCTGTATACTACAATGAGCAGTTCTTC
CASSEQGLAVYYNEQFF
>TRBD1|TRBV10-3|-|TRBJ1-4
TGTGCCATCAGACCAGCCGGGACAGGGGCTGAAAAACTGTTTTTT
CAIRPAGTGAEKLFF
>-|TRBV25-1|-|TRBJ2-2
TGTGCCAGCAGACCCCAAGGGCAGGGCGGCGGGGAGCTGTTTTTT
CASRPQGQGGGELFF
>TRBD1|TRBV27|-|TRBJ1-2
TGTGCCAGCAGTTCAGGGACAGGGCAGGGGTATGGCTACACCTTC
CASSSGTGQGYGYTF
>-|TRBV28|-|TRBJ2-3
TGTGCCAGCAGCCCTATCGGGGATTCTAGAACAGATACGCAGTATTTT
CASSPIGDSRTDTQYF
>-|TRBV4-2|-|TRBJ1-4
TGTGCCAGCAGCAAAGACGGGGGGATTAAGGAAAAACTGTTTTTT
CASSKDGGIKEKLFF
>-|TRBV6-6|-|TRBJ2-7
TGTGCCAGCAGTGGCCGGGACACTCTTCGGTACGAGCAGTACTTC
CASSGRDTLRYEQYF
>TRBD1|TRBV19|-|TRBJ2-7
TGTGCCAGTACCCGGACAGGGGGACACTACGAGCAGTACTTC
CASTRTGGHYEQYF
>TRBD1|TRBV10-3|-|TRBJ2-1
TGTGCCATCAGTGATGACAGGGACAGGGGTACGAATGAGCAGTTCTTC
CAISDDRDRGTNEQFF
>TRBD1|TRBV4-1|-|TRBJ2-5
TGCGCCAGCAGCCAAGATCTAGACAGGGGGGAGACCCAGTACTTC
CASSQDLDRGETQYF